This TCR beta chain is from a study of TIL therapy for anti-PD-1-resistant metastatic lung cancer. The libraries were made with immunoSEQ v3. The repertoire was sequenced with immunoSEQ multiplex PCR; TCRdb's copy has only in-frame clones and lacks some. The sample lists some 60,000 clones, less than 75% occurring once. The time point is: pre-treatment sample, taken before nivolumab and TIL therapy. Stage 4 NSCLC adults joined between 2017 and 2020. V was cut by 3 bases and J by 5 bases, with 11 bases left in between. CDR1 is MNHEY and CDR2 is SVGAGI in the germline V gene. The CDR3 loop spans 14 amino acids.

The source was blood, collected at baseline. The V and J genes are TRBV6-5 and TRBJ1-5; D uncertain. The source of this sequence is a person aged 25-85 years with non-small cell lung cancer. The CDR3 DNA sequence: TGTGCCAGCAGTTATTCGTCCGGGGATCAGCCCCAGCATTTT. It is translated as CASSYSSGDQPQHF.